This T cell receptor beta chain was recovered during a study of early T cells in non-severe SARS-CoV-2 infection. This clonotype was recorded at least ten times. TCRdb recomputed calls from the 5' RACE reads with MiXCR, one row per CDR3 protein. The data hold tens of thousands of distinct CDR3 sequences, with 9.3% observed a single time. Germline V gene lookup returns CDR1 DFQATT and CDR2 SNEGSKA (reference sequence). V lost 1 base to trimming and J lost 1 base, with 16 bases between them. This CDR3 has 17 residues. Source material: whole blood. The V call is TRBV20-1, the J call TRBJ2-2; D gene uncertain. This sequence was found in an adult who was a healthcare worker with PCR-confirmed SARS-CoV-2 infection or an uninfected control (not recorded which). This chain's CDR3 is CSARGQVDSWNTGELFF. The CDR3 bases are TGCAGTGCTAGAGGGCAAGTCGATTCGTGGAACACCGGGGAGCTGTTTTTT.